The subject of this entry is one TCR beta chain. This clonotype appeared many times. There is no known antigen for this receptor. No qualities accompany the bases; no much larger clone lies one base away. The sample belongs to a study of response to subunit inactivated influenza vaccine (dated by TCRdb to the late 2010s). Some background on the complete study: Deep quantitative T cell receptor repertoire profiling was used in the study to track responses to a trivalent subunit inactivated influenza vaccine. Summary of the overall study and its limitations: The authors suggested that each seasonal influenza vaccination may recruit only a limited number of new T cells.

V lost 6 bases and J lost 0 bases, and the count of bases not matched to a germline gene is 5. The CDR3 spans 14 residues, from the cysteine through the phenylalanine. Only the CDR3 DNA stays, 42 bases, in frame from base 1. The germline V gene (reference sequence) gives CDR1 as DFQATT and CDR2 as SNEGSKA. The library came from RT-PCR. The data were produced on an Illumina HiSeq 2500. TCRdb passed the public sequencing reads through fastp at Q25 and MiXCR, retaining productive beta sequences. Merged by CDR3 protein, the rows form single entries marked with the most common genes and DNA. This sample comprises about 780,000 distinct CDR3 sequences, 18% of them detected only once. Around 9.9% of the sample rests with the top ten.

This TCR derives from a man aged 45-65 years who received an inactivated influenza vaccine. Donor details come from another sample of the same person, matched by shared clones. This sequence uses TRBV20-1 and TRBJ2-1; TRBD2 fits 7 bases in the junction. The specimen was PBMCs from blood, collected roughly 5 days after vaccination. The nucleotide sequence reads TGCAGTGCGATACTAGCGTCCTCCTACAATGAGCAGTTCTTC. The translation is CSAILASSYNEQFF.